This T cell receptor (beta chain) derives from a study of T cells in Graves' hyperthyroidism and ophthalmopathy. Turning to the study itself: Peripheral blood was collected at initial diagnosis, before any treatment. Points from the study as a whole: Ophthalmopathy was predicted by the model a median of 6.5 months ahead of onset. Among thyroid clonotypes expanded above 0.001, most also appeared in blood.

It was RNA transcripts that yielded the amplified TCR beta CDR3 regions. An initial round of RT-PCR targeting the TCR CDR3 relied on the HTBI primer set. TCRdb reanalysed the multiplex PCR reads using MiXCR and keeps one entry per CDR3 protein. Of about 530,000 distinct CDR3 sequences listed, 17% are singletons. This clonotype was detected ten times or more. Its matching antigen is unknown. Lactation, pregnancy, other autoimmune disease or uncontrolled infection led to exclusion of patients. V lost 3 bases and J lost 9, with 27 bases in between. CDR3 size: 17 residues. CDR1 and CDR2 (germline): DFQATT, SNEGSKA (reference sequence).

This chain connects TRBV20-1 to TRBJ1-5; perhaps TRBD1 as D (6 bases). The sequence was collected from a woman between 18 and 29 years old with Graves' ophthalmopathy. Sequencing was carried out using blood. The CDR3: CSARGGPRMGEGGPQHF. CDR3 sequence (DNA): TGCAGTGCTAGGGGGGGACCCAGGATGGGCGAGGGGGGGCCCCAGCATTTT.